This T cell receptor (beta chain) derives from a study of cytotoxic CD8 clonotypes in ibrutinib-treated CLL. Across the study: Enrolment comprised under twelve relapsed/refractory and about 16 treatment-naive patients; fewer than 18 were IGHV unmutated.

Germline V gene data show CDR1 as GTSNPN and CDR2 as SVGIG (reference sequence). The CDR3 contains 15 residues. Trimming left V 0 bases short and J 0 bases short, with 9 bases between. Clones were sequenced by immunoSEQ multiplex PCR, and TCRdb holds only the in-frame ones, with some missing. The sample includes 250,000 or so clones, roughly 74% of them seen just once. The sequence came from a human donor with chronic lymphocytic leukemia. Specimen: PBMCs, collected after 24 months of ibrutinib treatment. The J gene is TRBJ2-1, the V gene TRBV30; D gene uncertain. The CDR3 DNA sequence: TGTGCCTGGAGTGTGTCCGATGGCTCCTACAATGAGCAGTTCTTC. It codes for CAWSVSDGSYNEQFF.